A selection of T cell receptor beta chains follows, all from one sample in a study of blood T cells in healthy people across ages. One entry per CDR3 protein, called by TCRdb with MiXCR from the 5' RACE reads. The sample carries 850,000 to 1,000,000 distinct CDR3 sequences, 48% recorded once. The sequenced sample was blood. These receptors were collected from a man in his thirties or forties in good health. CDR3s include the opening cysteine and the closing phenylalanine or tryptophan. The order of the fields is V gene, J gene, CDR3 protein.

v_call: TRBV11-3; j_call: TRBJ2-1; cdr3_aa: CASSSGTSGISYNEQFF
v_call: TRBV3-1; j_call: TRBJ2-7; cdr3_aa: CASSQTHEQYF
v_call: TRBV21-1; j_call: TRBJ2-5; cdr3_aa: CASSKVRIAGQETQYF
v_call: TRBV3-1; j_call: TRBJ2-5; cdr3_aa: CASTGVGETQYF
v_call: TRBV4-2; j_call: TRBJ1-2; cdr3_aa: CASSPPGTGEVGYTF
v_call: TRBV20-1; j_call: TRBJ2-5; cdr3_aa: CSARARSQETQYF
v_call: TRBV25-1; j_call: TRBJ2-5; cdr3_aa: CASSKATGQETQYF
v_call: TRBV6-5; j_call: TRBJ1-4; cdr3_aa: CASSRLMQGLKEKLFF
v_call: TRBV4-1; j_call: TRBJ1-1; cdr3_aa: CASSQDRRGGGLYTEAFF
v_call: TRBV5-1; j_call: TRBJ2-1; cdr3_aa: CASSPGQVPYNEQFF
v_call: TRBV20-1; j_call: TRBJ2-5; cdr3_aa: CSARVGSDTQYF
v_call: TRBV12-3/TRBV12-4; j_call: TRBJ1-5; cdr3_aa: CASSPGGYGNQPQHF
v_call: TRBV5-1; j_call: TRBJ2-7; cdr3_aa: CASSLGQGAARYEQYF
v_call: TRBV7-7; j_call: TRBJ1-2; cdr3_aa: CASSPPRYRGGNYGYTF
v_call: TRBV25-1; j_call: TRBJ1-1; cdr3_aa: CASGGVRGTEAFF
v_call: TRBV4-3; j_call: TRBJ1-1; cdr3_aa: CASSLGSGHTEAFF
v_call: TRBV4-2; j_call: TRBJ2-1; cdr3_aa: CASSQDQDGAGNEQFF
v_call: TRBV6-1; j_call: TRBJ2-7; cdr3_aa: CASSEARTGYAYEQYF
v_call: TRBV6-5; j_call: TRBJ2-7; cdr3_aa: CASKYGGTGGSYEQYF
v_call: TRBV6-6; j_call: TRBJ2-1; cdr3_aa: CASSYSDSAYNEQFF
v_call: TRBV9; j_call: TRBJ2-7; cdr3_aa: CASSVSGTVTGEQYF
v_call: TRBV20-1; j_call: TRBJ2-6; cdr3_aa: CSARDRQSSGANVLTF
v_call: TRBV5-1; j_call: TRBJ2-7; cdr3_aa: CASSLDLSGDEQYF
v_call: TRBV7-3; j_call: TRBJ2-7; cdr3_aa: CASNLDPGDYEQYF
v_call: TRBV20-1; j_call: TRBJ1-1; cdr3_aa: CSAGVVMNTEAFF
v_call: TRBV7-9; j_call: TRBJ2-7; cdr3_aa: CASSLRQGSGEQYF
v_call: TRBV21-1; j_call: TRBJ2-3; cdr3_aa: CASSNLEAPTDTQYF
v_call: TRBV7-8; j_call: TRBJ2-1; cdr3_aa: CASSLGLGNGQFF
v_call: TRBV6-2/TRBV6-3; j_call: TRBJ2-1; cdr3_aa: CASSYSPENNEQFF
v_call: TRBV6-6; j_call: TRBJ2-7; cdr3_aa: CASSYGGRTGSYEQYF
v_call: TRBV9; j_call: TRBJ2-5; cdr3_aa: CASSADRTLGETQYF
v_call: TRBV27; j_call: TRBJ2-7; cdr3_aa: CASRLTDGPSYEQYF
v_call: TRBV5-1; j_call: TRBJ1-1; cdr3_aa: CASSLAGLHTEAFF
v_call: TRBV4-2; j_call: TRBJ1-6; cdr3_aa: CASSQETGRSSYNSPLHF
v_call: TRBV28; j_call: TRBJ2-1; cdr3_aa: CASSGRGPYNEQFF
v_call: TRBV29-1; j_call: TRBJ2-7; cdr3_aa: CSVARDSYEQYF
v_call: TRBV3-1; j_call: TRBJ2-1; cdr3_aa: CASSQNTLGIAVYNEQFF
v_call: TRBV5-8; j_call: TRBJ2-1; cdr3_aa: CASSLRTINEQFF